A selection of T cell receptor beta chains follows, all from one sample in a study of patients and donors after allogeneic stem cell transplantation. TCRdb passed the RT-PCR reads through MiXCR, listing each CDR3 protein once. The sample has some 880,000 distinct CDR3 sequences, roughly 18% seen once. Specimen: blood, either unsorted or a sorted T cell fraction (not recorded which). These TCRs come from a human donor who was either an allogeneic HSCT recipient or a stem cell or donor lymphocyte infusion donor (not recorded which). It is not recorded whose cells these are; they may come from a transplant donor. Each CDR3 is given with its conserved first and last residue. A D gene is named only where the DNA matches it firmly. Not all rows give a size; the values are once, few, many and, for expanded clones, a class.

TGTGCCAGCAGCGTAGAGGGAGTGATCAGCACAGATACGCAGTATTTT	CASSVEGVISTDTQYF	-	few	TRBV9	TRBJ2-3
TGTGCCAGCAGTCTAGTCCAGGGCGCAGATACGCAGTATTTT	CASSLVQGADTQYF	-	many	TRBV5-1	TRBJ2-3
TGTGCCAGCAAGCCGGGACAGTTTCTCTCTGGGGCCAACGTCCTGACTTTC	CASKPGQFLSGANVLTF	TRBD1	-	TRBV6-2/TRBV6-3	TRBJ2-6
TGCGCCAGCAGCCCGTGGGGGACATTAATCAGGGAGCAGTACTTC	CASSPWGTLIREQYF	-	-	TRBV5-1	TRBJ2-7
TGTGCCAGCATAGGCCAGGGCCGGACCTATGGCTACACCTTC	CASIGQGRTYGYTF	-	few	TRBV6-1	TRBJ1-2
TGTGCCAGCAGCGCGGGGGCTGGTGAGCAGTTCTTC	CASSAGAGEQFF	-	few	TRBV6-4	TRBJ2-1
TGTGCCAGCAGTGGCCGGGACAGGGGGCCCGATACGCAGTATTTT	CASSGRDRGPDTQYF	TRBD1	-	TRBV6-1	TRBJ2-3
TGTGCCAGCAGTGAAGGTGGCGGGGGAGATACGCAGTATTTT	CASSEGGGGDTQYF	TRBD2	few	TRBV2	TRBJ2-3
TGCGCCAGCAGCGCCCACGCGGCCGAGCAGTTCTTC	CASSAHAAEQFF	-	-	TRBV5-1	TRBJ2-1
TGCGCCAGCAGCCCCGCCCCGAGCACAGATACGCAGTATTTT	CASSPAPSTDTQYF	-	-	TRBV5-1	TRBJ2-3
TGCGCCAGCAGCTTGTTCGAGGCCGGCGAGCAGTACTTC	CASSLFEAGEQYF	-	-	TRBV5-1	TRBJ2-7
TGTGCCAGCACATTTTCGTGGACGTCCGGCTACACCTTC	CASTFSWTSGYTF	-	many	TRBV12-3/TRBV12-4	TRBJ1-2
TGCGCCAGCAGCCAAGAAAGGCAGGGGATACATACGCAGTATTTT	CASSQERQGIHTQYF	-	-	TRBV4-3	TRBJ2-3
TGCGCCAGCAGCCCAGCGACGGCAGCTAACTATGGCTACACCTTC	CASSPATAANYGYTF	-	-	TRBV5-1	TRBJ1-2
TGCGCCAGCAGCCAAGTAACACAGAGGGATGAAAAACTGTTTTTT	CASSQVTQRDEKLFF	-	few	TRBV4-3	TRBJ1-4
TGTGCCAGCAGCTTCCCGACTAGCGGGAGGTCCTACGAGCAGTACTTC	CASSFPTSGRSYEQYF	TRBD2	-	TRBV5-5	TRBJ2-7
TGTGCCAGCAAGGGACAGGGGGCGCCCGGGGAGCTGTTTTTT	CASKGQGAPGELFF	TRBD1	few	TRBV2	TRBJ2-2
TGTGCCACCAGTTCGGGGACAGGGCTTAACTATGGCTACACCTTC	CATSSGTGLNYGYTF	TRBD1	-	TRBV24-1	TRBJ1-2
TGCAGCGTTGAGACTAGCGTTGACAATGAGCAGTTCTTC	CSVETSVDNEQFF	TRBD2	few	TRBV29-1	TRBJ2-1
TGTGCCAGCGGCCAGGGTGATCAAGAGACCCAGTACTTC	CASGQGDQETQYF	-	-	TRBV11-2	TRBJ2-5
TGTGCCAGCAGTTGGACTAGCGGGGCACACGAGCAGTACTTC	CASSWTSGAHEQYF	TRBD2	-	TRBV6-5	TRBJ2-7
TGCAGTGCTTCGCCGGGCTCCTACAATGAGCAGTTCTTC	CSASPGSYNEQFF	-	few	TRBV20-1	TRBJ2-1
TGTGCCAGCGGGAGAGTCGTAACAGATACGCAGTATTTT	CASGRVVTDTQYF	-	few	TRBV7-2	TRBJ2-3
TGCGCCAGCAGCCAAGCGAGGGGCAGGATAGGAGGCTACACCTTC	CASSQARGRIGGYTF	-	many	TRBV4-3	TRBJ1-2
TGTGCCAGCAGTACACTTCGACGAGCCGCAAACAATGAGCAGTTCTTC	CASSTLRRAANNEQFF	-	few	TRBV12-3/TRBV12-4	TRBJ2-1
TGCAGCGTCCGTGATTTGCCCCAGCATTTT	CSVRDLPQHF	-	-	TRBV29-1	TRBJ1-5
TGTGCCAGTAGTAACCCCCGGACGACGGGTGACTATGGCTACACCTTC	CASSNPRTTGDYGYTF	-	-	TRBV19	TRBJ1-2
TGCGCCAGCACCACCGGCAGGGTGGCCGACGAGCAGTACTTC	CASTTGRVADEQYF	-	-	TRBV5-1	TRBJ2-7
TGTGCCATCACAAGGCGGGGCGGGGGGGCCGAGGATGAGCAGTTCTTC	CAITRRGGGAEDEQFF	TRBD2	-	TRBV10-3	TRBJ2-1
TGTGCCAGCAGCCACCGTACCGGGACTAAGGGCTACAATGAGCAGTTCTTC	CASSHRTGTKGYNEQFF	TRBD2	-	TRBV4-2	TRBJ2-1
TGCGCCAGCAGCGGCAGGACCTGTGATAATTCACCCCTCCACTTT	CASSGRTCDNSPLHF	-	once	TRBV5-1	TRBJ1-6
TGTGCCAGCAGCTCGGGACAGGGGGTTACCTACGAGCAGTACTTC	CASSSGQGVTYEQYF	TRBD1	-	TRBV7-2	TRBJ2-7
TGTGCCAGCAGCTTAGGGGCCCCCGGACTAGCGGACAACACAGATACGCAGTATTTT	CASSLGAPGLADNTDTQYF	TRBD2	-	TRBV11-1	TRBJ2-3
TGCAGTGCTAGAGTAGGGACAGGGAGAAATCAGCCCCAGCATTTT	CSARVGTGRNQPQHF	TRBD1	many	TRBV20-1	TRBJ1-5
TGCGCCAGCAGCCGAAGGACTAGCGGGAGCCACGAGCAGTACTTC	CASSRRTSGSHEQYF	TRBD2	few	TRBV5-1	TRBJ2-7
TGTGCCAGCAGCCAAGCCTTTAACCCGGTAGGCTATGGCTACACCTTC	CASSQAFNPVGYGYTF	-	-	TRBV14	TRBJ1-2
TGTGCCAGCAGCCCTACCGGGGGCACTAGCACAGATACGCAGTATTTT	CASSPTGGTSTDTQYF	-	few	TRBV11-2	TRBJ2-3
TGCAGTGCTAGAGGACAGTGGGGTAAAAACACTGAAGCTTTCTTT	CSARGQWGKNTEAFF	-	few	TRBV20-1	TRBJ1-1
TGTGCCAGCACCATCGACTTGGGGGGGAACACTGAAGCTTTCTTT	CASTIDLGGNTEAFF	-	few	TRBV2	TRBJ1-1
TGCGCCAGCAGCCAAGTTTACCGCGCCGAGCAGTACTTC	CASSQVYRAEQYF	-	few	TRBV4-3	TRBJ2-7
TGTGCCAGCAGCTTGAGGGATAATCAGCCCCAGCATTTT	CASSLRDNQPQHF	-	few	TRBV5-5	TRBJ1-5
TGTGCCAGCAGCTCTCGGACAGGAAGGACCACTGAAGCTTTCTTT	CASSSRTGRTTEAFF	TRBD1	few	TRBV7-9	TRBJ1-1
TGTGCCAGCAGCGAAGGGGGGTTGGACACTGAAGCTTTCTTT	CASSEGGLDTEAFF	-	-	TRBV7-9	TRBJ1-1
TGTGCCAGCAGCTTAGACGGACTCCCCCAGGGGGAGACCCAGTACTTC	CASSLDGLPQGETQYF	-	-	TRBV11-2	TRBJ2-5
TGTGCCAGCAGTTACGCTGGGAGTGGAAATTCACCCCTCCACTTT	CASSYAGSGNSPLHF	-	-	TRBV12-3/TRBV12-4	TRBJ1-6
TGTGCCAGCAGAAAGGCAACAGATACGCAGTATTTT	CASRKATDTQYF	-	-	TRBV11-3	TRBJ2-3
TGCAGCGCCCGGGGGACAGGGGTATACACCGGGGAGCTGTTTTTT	CSARGTGVYTGELFF	TRBD1	-	TRBV29-1	TRBJ2-2
TGTGCCACCAGCAGAGAAACGGCAGATACGCAGTATTTT	CATSRETADTQYF	-	-	TRBV15	TRBJ2-3
TGTGCCAGCAGTGAAGGATCCACAGGGAGAATGTACAATGAGCAGTTCTTC	CASSEGSTGRMYNEQFF	-	-	TRBV2	TRBJ2-1
TGTGCCAGCTCGGTCAACGTCCTGACTTTC	CASSVNVLTF	-	-	TRBV2	TRBJ2-6
TGTGCCACCAGCACCCTGGGGGGGGCCAGCAATCAGCCCCAGCATTTT	CATSTLGGASNQPQHF	-	few	TRBV15	TRBJ1-5
TGTGCCAGCAGCCGGGATGTCTCTGGAAACACCATATATTTT	CASSRDVSGNTIYF	-	-	TRBV14	TRBJ1-3
TGTGCCAGCAGCCCAGGGTCCCGGAACACCGGGGAGCTGTTTTTT	CASSPGSRNTGELFF	-	few	TRBV11-2	TRBJ2-2
TGTGCCATCAGGAGGACAGGGAAGAACCAAGAGACCCAGTACTTC	CAIRRTGKNQETQYF	TRBD1	-	TRBV10-3	TRBJ2-5
TGTGCCAGCAGCCTAAGAGGGGGGATGCGATACGAGCAGTACTTC	CASSLRGGMRYEQYF	-	few	TRBV3-1	TRBJ2-7
TGTGCCAGCAGCTCCCGGAGGAACACTGAAGCTTTCTTT	CASSSRRNTEAFF	-	many	TRBV7-2	TRBJ1-1
TGCAGCGCCACCAGCCTCTCCTACGAGCAGTACTTC	CSATSLSYEQYF	-	-	TRBV29-1	TRBJ2-7
TGTGCCAGCAGTTATGGGGGGACAGGGACGACTTCAAGCTCCTACGAGCAGTACTTC	CASSYGGTGTTSSSYEQYF	TRBD1	few	TRBV6-2/TRBV6-3	TRBJ2-7
TGTGCCAGCAAGAGTAGCGGGAGCTCCTACAATGAGCAGTTCTTC	CASKSSGSSYNEQFF	TRBD2	few	TRBV6-1	TRBJ2-1
TGTGCCAGCAGCGTAGTGGGAGAGTCCTACGAGCAGTACTTC	CASSVVGESYEQYF	-	-	TRBV9	TRBJ2-7